This T cell receptor beta chain was documented in a study of shared clonotypes between healthy human individuals. Study-level findings and limits: Generation probabilities were higher for clonotypes shared across all four sorted-subset donors than for unshared ones. Researchers found naive subsets generally carried larger estimated richness than memory subsets. The researchers took only blood, and tissue repertoires probably look different.

Trimming cost V 4 bases and J 4 bases, with 23 bases left between them. CDR3 length: 17 residues. Germline V CDR1 and CDR2: SEHNR, FQNEAQ (reference sequence). About this clone itself: As yet, its antigen is unknown.

Profiled with immunoSEQ multiplex PCR; TCRdb holds only in-frame clones, not every one. The profile shows 650,000 to 700,000 clones, around 90% of them singletons. The sequenced sample consisted of memory CD8+ T cells from PBMCs. This sample's subset: CD45RO+ cells pooled with CCR7-negative TemRA cells. V is TRBV7-9 and J is TRBJ2-7, with D tentatively TRBD1 or TRBD2 (6 bases each). The TCR was taken from a man aged 18 to 29 in good health. Some clones in this sample may be carry-over from other donors' samples. The CDR3 nucleotides are TGTGCCAGCAGCTCCTCCCTCCGCGGGACATCGGATTACGAGCAGTACTTC. Its protein is CASSSSLRGTSDYEQYF.